This T cell receptor beta chain is from a study of T-cell reconstitution after alpha-beta-depleted transplantation in children. The CDR3 spans 13 residues. V lost 0 bases, J lost 1 base, and 6 bases lay in between. Germline V gene data show CDR1 as DFQATT and CDR2 as SNEGSKA (reference sequence). Library preparation (for TCRbeta) was performed with unique molecular identifiers. Via MiXCR, TCRdb re-called the PCR reads, giving one row per CDR3 protein. The table includes about 610,000 distinct CDR3 sequences, 8% to 11% detected once. The receptor's source is a human donor who donated a stem cell graft to a child with acute myeloid leukemia. The sequences come from PBMCs from the stem cell graft donor, collected from the stem cell graft. This chain links TRBV20-1 with TRBJ1-1; the D is unclear. CDR3 amino acids: CSARDARNTEAFF. The DNA of the CDR3 is TGCAGTGCTAGAGATGCGCGGAACACTGAAGCTTTCTTT.